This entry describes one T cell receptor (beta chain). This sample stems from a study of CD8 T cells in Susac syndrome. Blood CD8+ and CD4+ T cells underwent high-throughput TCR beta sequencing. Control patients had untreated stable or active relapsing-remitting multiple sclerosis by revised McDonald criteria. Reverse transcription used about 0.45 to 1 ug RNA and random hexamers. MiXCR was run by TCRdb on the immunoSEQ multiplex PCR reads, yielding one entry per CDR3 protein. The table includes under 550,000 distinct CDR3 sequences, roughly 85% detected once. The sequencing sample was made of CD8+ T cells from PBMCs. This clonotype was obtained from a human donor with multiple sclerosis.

The DNA for the CDR3 is TGTGCCAGCAGCCAACCCCCATCGGGGGGCTACACCTTC. It yields the protein CASSQPPSGGYTF. The V gene is TRBV14, the J gene TRBJ1-2; no clear D gene. V was pared by 2 bases and J by 8 bases, with 12 bases between. The germline V gene encodes CDR1 SGHDN and CDR2 FVKESK. The CDR3 is made up of 13 amino acids.